The 11 T cell receptor beta chains listed next were all sequenced from one sample in a study of blood T cells in healthy people across ages. Primed by a sample-barcoded 5' primer and a J-beta primer mix, a second PCR proceeded for about 7 to 12 cycles. MiXCR was run by TCRdb on the 5' RACE reads, yielding one entry per CDR3 protein. This table holds about 630,000 distinct CDR3 sequences, 21% found once. The sequenced material came from blood. Receptors originate from a man between 65 and 85 years old in good health.

The CDR3 spells CSATNPRGANEQFF. Written as DNA, the CDR3 is TGCAGTGCTACTAACCCTAGAGGGGCCAATGAGCAGTTCTTC. This rearrangement joins TRBV20-1 to TRBJ2-1; either TRBD1 or TRBD2 may supply D (5 bases each). The CDR3 has 14 residues. Per germline, CDR1 DFQATT and CDR2 SNEGSKA (reference sequence). Trimming left V 4 bases short and J 6 bases short, with 16 bases between.

The J gene is TRBJ2-5, the V gene TRBV5-1; tentative D call: TRBD2 (6 bases). The V end lost 4 bases, the J end lost 5 bases, and 18 bases lay between the germline ends. The CDR3 loop spans 15 amino acids. Germline CDR1 SGHRS, CDR2 YFSETQ. The CDR3 region has the DNA TGCGCCAGCAGCCCGGTGGCGGATGGAGGGGAGACCCAGTACTTC. It specifies CASSPVADGGETQYF.

V is TRBV28 and J is TRBJ2-7; 7 nucleotides line up with TRBD2. The CDR3 runs 14 residues. From germline, CDR1 is MDHEN and CDR2 SYDVKM. Losses at the gene ends were 5 bases for V and 0 bases for J; bases not matched to a gene: 4. This chain's CDR3 is CASSGGGSSYEQYF. The CDR3 coding sequence is TGTGCCAGCAGTGGGGGGGGGAGCTCCTACGAGCAGTACTTC. Full variable domain (rest looked up from reference TRBV28 and TRBJ2-7): DVKVTQSSRYLVKRTGEKVFLECVQDMDHENMFWYRQDPGLGLRLIYFSYDVKMKEKGDIPEGYSVSREKKERFSLILESASTNQTSMYLCASSGGGSSYEQYFGPGTRLTVT.

The chain is built from TRBV7-9 and TRBJ1-4; 10 bases are shared with TRBD1. V shed 5 bases and J 8 bases; nucleotides not matched to a gene: 11. From germline, CDR1 is SEHNR and CDR2 FQNEAQ (reference sequence). CDR3 length: 16 residues. CDR3 in amino acids: CASSDFRDRGSEKLFF. In nucleotides, the CDR3 is TGTGCCAGCAGCGACTTTCGGGACAGGGGAAGCGAAAAACTGTTTTTT.

This rearrangement joins TRBV3-1 to TRBJ2-1, with D unclear. Germline CDR1 and CDR2: LGHDT and YNNKEL (reference sequence). V lost 2 bases to trimming and J lost 0 bases, with 8 bases between them. The CDR3 totals 15 residues. The CDR3 spells CASSQPTGSYNEQFF. CDR3 bases: TGTGCCAGCAGCCAACCAACCGGCTCCTACAATGAGCAGTTCTTC.

This clonotype has a handful of counts. CDR3 sequence (DNA): TGCAGTGCGCGGACCTCTAACTATGGCTACACCTTC. Protein product: CSARTSNYGYTF. The chain couples TRBV20-1 to TRBJ1-2, with D unresolved. V was trimmed by 6 bases and J by 0 bases, leaving 8 bases between them. The CDR3 totals 12 residues. Germline V lookup: CDR1 DFQATT, CDR2 SNEGSKA (reference sequence).

This rearrangement joins TRBV2 to TRBJ2-1; 11 nucleotides agree with TRBD2. V shed 4 bases and J 5 bases; nucleotides not matched to a gene: 4. The germline V gene has CDR1 SNHLY and CDR2 FYNNEI. The CDR3 totals 15 residues. The CDR3 DNA is TGTGCCAGCAGTGGGGATAGCGGGGGGGACAATGAGCAGTTCTTC. Protein product: CASSGDSGGDNEQFF.

The table lists this clonotype with a few counts. One junction end does not reproduce the germline sequence, and a read error may be involved. The rearrangement uses TRBV2 and TRBJ2-4, with 7 bases aligning to TRBD1. The CDR3 has 12 amino acids. Germline values: CDR1 SNHLY, CDR2 FYNNEI. Here the CDR3 reads CASSDRALRKYF. The CDR3 DNA reads TGTGCCAGTAGTGACAGGGCCCTTAGGAAATACTTC.

This clonotype was observed once. V and J are TRBV20-1 and TRBJ2-1, with D possibly TRBD2 on 6 matching bases. The CDR3 has 16 residues. The V gene lost 0 bases and the J gene lost 6 bases, with 18 bases spanning the gap. Germline-derived CDR1 and CDR2 are DFQATT and SNEGSKA (reference sequence). CDR3 region: CSARDPGAHRSNEQFF. CDR3 sequence (DNA): TGCAGTGCTAGAGACCCGGGAGCCCACCGTTCCAATGAGCAGTTCTTC.

This clonotype came up a few times. This sequence joins TRBV20-1 and TRBJ1-1; TRBD1 is a possible D gene (5 bases). The germline CDR1 and CDR2 sequences are DFQATT and SNEGSKA (reference sequence). The CDR3 spans 13 residues. Between the trimmed V and J ends, which lost 3 bases and 5 bases, there was a span of 13 bases. This CDR3 is CSARRQGGTEAFF. The CDR3 DNA reads TGCAGTGCTAGGCGGCAGGGAGGTACTGAAGCTTTCTTT.

This clonotype has just a few counts. The chain combines TRBV6-5 with TRBJ1-2, with no clear D. This CDR3 comprises 13 residues. Germline V gene lookup returns CDR1 MNHEY and CDR2 SVGAGI. Trimming left V 4 bases short and J 6 bases short, with 12 bases between. The CDR3 DNA sequence: TGTGCCAGCAGTTCGTCCCGTCGGAATGGCTACACCTTC. The encoded protein is CASSSSRRNGYTF.